These T cell receptor beta chains were read from a single sample in a study of identifying expanded T cells in peripheral blood. Assay used: immunoSEQ multiplex PCR; TCRdb lists only in-frame clones, some missing. The sample holds about 97,000 clones, approximately 88% seen once. Sequenced sample: blood. Receptor source: a person between 18 and 75 years old in good health. Each CDR3 is given with its conserved first and last residue. A D gene is named only where the DNA matches it firmly. Only part of the rows carry a size: once, few, many, or a class if the clone is expanded.

-	TRBV7-8	-	TRBJ1-3	CASSLDRAGTIYF	TGTGCCAGCAGCTTAGACAGGGCCGGCACCATATATTTT
-	TRBV6-1	-	TRBJ2-1	CASSEIHTYNEQFF	TGTGCCAGCAGTGAAATCCACACGTACAATGAGCAGTTCTTC
-	TRBV6-5	-	TRBJ2-3	CASRVDWDTDTQYF	TGTGCCAGCAGGGTTGACTGGGACACAGATACGCAGTATTTT
-	TRBV2	-	TRBJ2-2	CASSDWGITGELFF	TGTGCCAGCAGTGACTGGGGGATCACCGGGGAGCTGTTTTTT
-	TRBV7-2	-	TRBJ2-5	CASSLVHRSKETQYF	TGTGCCAGCAGCTTAGTTCATAGATCCAAAGAGACCCAGTACTTC
-	TRBV30	-	TRBJ2-7	CAWSIRYEQYF	TGTGCCTGGAGTATTAGGTACGAGCAGTACTTC
TRBD1	TRBV4-2	-	TRBJ2-1	CASSQAGTEGIGEQFF	TGTGCCAGCAGCCAGGCCGGGACAGAGGGGATCGGTGAGCAGTTCTTC
TRBD1	TRBV30	-	TRBJ1-2	CAWTSGDRGRRGYTF	TGTGCCTGGACTTCGGGGGACAGGGGGCGCAGAGGCTACACCTTC
TRBD1	TRBV5-6	-	TRBJ1-1	CASSQTGGTEAFF	TGTGCCAGCAGCCAGACAGGGGGTACTGAAGCTTTCTTT
TRBD1	TRBV5-4	-	TRBJ1-1	CASSPRQGIMNTEAFF	TGTGCCAGCAGCCCACGACAGGGGATCATGAACACTGAAGCTTTCTTT
-	TRBV5-5	few	TRBJ1-2	CASSLIQADGYTF	TGTGCCAGCAGCTTGATACAGGCTGATGGCTACACCTTC
-	TRBV2	-	TRBJ2-6	CASSDRVSGANVLTF	TGTGCCAGCAGTGATAGGGTGTCTGGGGCCAACGTCCTGACTTTC
-	TRBV7-2	-	TRBJ2-7	CASSLLHVWQGSYEQYF	TGTGCCAGCAGCCTTCTGCACGTTTGGCAGGGGTCCTACGAGCAGTACTTC
TRBD1	TRBV28	-	TRBJ2-5	CASSPPGTEKETQYF	TGTGCCAGCAGTCCCCCCGGGACAGAGAAAGAGACCCAGTACTTC
-	TRBV20-1	-	TRBJ1-2	CSARGIHGYTF	TGCAGTGCTAGAGGGATCCATGGCTACACCTTC
-	TRBV2	-	TRBJ2-5	CASIYAETQYF	TGTGCCAGCATCTACGCCGAGACCCAGTACTTC
TRBD1	TRBV6-6	-	TRBJ2-7	CASIVKGQVGYEQYF	TGTGCCAGCATTGTAAAAGGACAGGTGGGGTACGAGCAGTACTTC
-	TRBV29-1	-	TRBJ1-1	CSVETMNTEAFF	TGCAGCGTCGAGACCATGAACACTGAAGCTTTCTTT